Reported below is one TCR beta chain. This entry is derived from a study of blood T cell repertoires in COVID-19. Study-level background: T cells, B-cell-depleted T cells, or PBMCs supplied cDNA or gDNA.

Repertoires were generated with immunoSEQ multiplex PCR, while TCRdb's copy carries only in-frame clones and drops some. The sample shows 150,000 or so clones, about nine tenths of them seen only once. Per the germline V gene, CDR1 is KGHSH and CDR2 is LQKENI. This CDR3 is built from 14 residues. The V end was cut by 4 bases, the J end by 6 bases, with 16 bases between. Sequencing used peripheral blood. The rearrangement uses TRBV18 and TRBJ2-7; the D gene is possibly TRBD1 (5 bases). The receptor comes from a man aged 80 or over with acute or convalescent COVID-19. The CDR3 DNA reads TGTGCCAGCTCACTTAGCCCAGGGTGGGGCGAGCAGTACTTC. Its translation: CASSLSPGWGEQYF. Variable domain in full (rest from reference TRBV18 and TRBJ2-7): NAGVMQNPRHLVRRRGQEARLRCSPMKGHSHVYWYRQLPEEGLKFMVYLQKENIIDESGMPKERFSAEFPKEGPSILRIQQVVRGDSAAYFCASSLSPGWGEQYFGPGTRLTVT.